This T cell receptor beta chain was captured by sequencing in a study of graft-versus-host responses after intestinal transplantation. Looking at the study overall: Each transplant was multivisceral, liver-intestinal, or isolated intestinal. Every recipient underwent anti-thymocyte globulin induction, then tacrolimus and steroids for three to four years. Findings of the study overall: Circulating GvH clones peaking coincided with falling HvG clones soon after transplant. Across patients carrying graft-donor T cell macrochimerism, allografts held high graft-versus-host to host-versus-graft clonal ratios.

Produced via immunoSEQ multiplex PCR; TCRdb's table is partial and in-frame only. The table has 35,000 to 50,000 clones, roughly 96% seen once; the top ten hold less than 0.25%. On this clone itself: Its antigen is currently unknown.

The source was unstimulated CD8+ T cells sorted from spleen or lymph node cells, collected before transplant. This clonotype was obtained from a human donor who was the organ donor for an intestinal transplant.

CDR3 sequence (DNA): TGTGCCAGCAGCTTGGGGCGGGGAGGCGAGTACGAGCAGTACTTC. Translated, it gives CASSLGRGGEYEQYF. V is TRBV5-4 and J is TRBJ2-7, with TRBD2 as a possible D gene (6 bases). V was shortened by 0 bases and J by 4 bases, with 14 bases between the two germline ends. CDR1 and CDR2 (germline): SGHNT, YYREEE (reference sequence). CDR3 size: 15 residues.